Following are 3 T cell receptor beta chains from one sample sequenced in a study of neoadjuvant nivolumab and ipilimumab in lung cancer. Produced via immunoSEQ multiplex PCR; TCRdb's table is partial and in-frame only. Of roughly 28,000 clones listed, 75% to 80% were seen once; the top ten hold 15% to 20%. The sample in question was tumor tissue, obtained after neoadjuvant nivolumab, alone or with ipilimumab, at or shortly before surgery. These receptors all stem from an adult with non-small cell lung cancer.

V is TRBV7-2 and J is TRBJ2-1; D is possibly TRBD1 or TRBD2 (5 bases each). CDR3 length equals 16 residues. V gave up 1 base and J gave up 1 base, with 11 bases separating them. The germline V gene encodes CDR1 SGHTA and CDR2 FQGNSA. CDR3 nucleotides: TGTGCCAGCAGCTTAGATCGGGACCCATCCTACAATGAGCAGTTCTTC. Encoded protein: CASSLDRDPSYNEQFF.

A single count supports this clone. This sequence joins TRBV2 and TRBJ1-6; 11 bases are a match to TRBD1. The CDR3 is 15 residues long. With V trimmed by 4 bases and J by 10 bases, 6 bases remained unmatched. Germline V gives CDR1 SNHLY, CDR2 FYNNEI. The CDR3 DNA sequence: TGTGCCAGCAGTGGCCGAGGGACAGGGGGATCACCCCTCCACTTT. Protein sequence: CASSGRGTGGSPLHF.

This clone was recorded a few times. The V call is TRBV30, the J call TRBJ1-1, with a tentative D call TRBD1 (6 bases). CDR1 is GTSNPN, CDR2 SVGIG, per germline (reference sequence). Deletions cut 1 base from V and 0 bases from J, with 9 bases between. The CDR3 contains 14 residues. This chain's CDR3 is CAWSAPGVNTEAFF. In DNA form, the CDR3 reads TGTGCCTGGAGTGCCCCAGGGGTGAACACTGAAGCTTTCTTT.